This T cell receptor beta chain was captured in a study of blood T cell repertoires in COVID-19. Study context: Collection of acute and convalescent COVID-19 samples took place in the United States, Italy and Spain. Sources were T cells, B-cell-depleted T cells, or PBMCs; the material itself was cDNA or gDNA.

This CDR3 has 12 residues. V lost 4 bases, J lost 4 bases, and 7 bases lay in between. CDR1 is SGHAT, CDR2 FQDESV, per germline (reference sequence). Allocation to cohorts depended on clinical history reported by the participants. Here immunoSEQ multiplex PCR was the method, and the copy in TCRdb shows in-frame clones only, minus some. The sample yields about 160,000 clones, 80% seen once. Material for sequencing was PBMCs or T cells enriched from blood (not recorded which). V gene TRBV11-1 combines with J gene TRBJ1-2; no reliable D call. The TCR was taken from a man aged 40-50 years who had recovered from COVID-19. CDR3 region: CASSSSVYGYTF. CDR3 DNA sequence: TGTGCCAGCAGCTCCTCGGTCTATGGCTACACCTTC.